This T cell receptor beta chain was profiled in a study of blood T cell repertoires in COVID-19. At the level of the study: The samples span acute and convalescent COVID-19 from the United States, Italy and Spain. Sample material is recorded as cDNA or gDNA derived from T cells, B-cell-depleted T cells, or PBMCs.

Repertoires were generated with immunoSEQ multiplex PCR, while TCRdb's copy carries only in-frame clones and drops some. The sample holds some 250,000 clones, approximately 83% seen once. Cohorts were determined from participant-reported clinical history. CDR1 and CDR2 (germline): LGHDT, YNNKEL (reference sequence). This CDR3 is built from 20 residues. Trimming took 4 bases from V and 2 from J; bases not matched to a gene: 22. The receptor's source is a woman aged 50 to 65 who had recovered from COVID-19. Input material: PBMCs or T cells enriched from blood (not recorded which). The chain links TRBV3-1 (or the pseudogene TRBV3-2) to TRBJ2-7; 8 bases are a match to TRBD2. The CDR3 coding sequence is TGTGCCAGCAGCCTAAACGCGTACCGTAGCGGGATGTCCCGCCCCTACGAGCAGTACTTC. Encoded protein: CASSLNAYRSGMSRPYEQYF.